Listed below are T cell receptor beta chains from one sample, sequenced in a study of control samples from healthy donors and cancer patients. Libraries were prepared by immunoSEQ multiplex PCR; TCRdb keeps only in-frame clonotypes and omits some of them. This repertoire shows about 170,000 clones, 70% to 90% found once; its top ten account for under 5%. What was sequenced was blood. Receptor source: a woman aged 25 to 45 in good health. Both conserved end residues are part of each CDR3. D genes are given only for firm matches.

cdr3_aa | v_call | d_call
CASSWGGFADTQYF | TRBV7-9 | TRBD2
CASSSHRTAGNTIYF | TRBV6-6 | NA
CASSPVTGEETQYF | TRBV18 | NA
CASSEARGSPLHF | TRBV6-4 | NA
CASSYDRYQPQHF | TRBV19 | NA
CASSEAPWRLPGQYF | TRBV6-1 | NA
CSAYQGDGYTF | TRBV29-1 | TRBD1
CASSRAGGGNEQFF | TRBV28 | TRBD2
CASTRAPSTDTQYF | TRBV6-5 | NA
CASSTGQGARDEQFF | TRBV7-9 | TRBD1